This T cell receptor beta chain was observed in a study of control samples from healthy donors and cancer patients. Method: immunoSEQ multiplex PCR; TCRdb's copy keeps in-frame clones and lacks some. The repertoire has over 100,000 clones, 75% to 95% of them found once; the top ten carry 3.5% to 4.5%. The CDR3 is made up of 12 amino acids. Trimming shortened V by 4 bases and J by 7 bases, and 13 bases separated the two germline ends. Germline V gene sequence: CDR1 SQVTM, CDR2 ANQGSEA. Sequencing input: blood. The rearrangement links TRBV29-1 to TRBJ1-2; D uncertain. This clonotype originated in a human donor in good health. The donor label of this sample is uncertain. CDR3 sequence reads: CSVVEGDAGYTF. In DNA form, the CDR3 reads TGCAGCGTTGTGGAGGGCGATGCTGGCTACACCTTC.